Listed here are 18 T cell receptor beta chains from one sample, sequenced in a study of T cell repertoires in ileal Crohn's disease. Sequenced by immunoSEQ multiplex PCR; TCRdb stores in-frame clones only, minus some. The sample consists of tens of thousands of clones, around 90% of them appearing once. Indicated time point: neoterminal ileum biopsy at postoperative endoscopy, about 6 months after surgery. The sample taken for sequencing was ileal tissue. The receptors come from an adult with Crohn's disease.

This rearrangement joins TRBV5-1 to TRBJ1-1; tentatively, D is TRBD1 (5 bases). The V end lost 0 bases, the J end lost 6 bases, and 15 bases lay between the germline ends. Germline-derived CDR1 and CDR2 are SGHRS and YFSETQ. The CDR3 runs to 15 residues. CDR3 coding DNA: TGCGCCAGCAGCTTGGTTGCAGGGAGGTTGGCTGAAGCTTTCTTT. Its protein product is CASSLVAGRLAEAFF.

CDR3 protein: CASSPTLDTQYF. CDR3 DNA sequence: TGTGCCAGCAGCCCGACACTAGATACGCAGTATTTT. The rearrangement uses TRBV7-2 and TRBJ2-3, with D unresolved. The germline V gene encodes CDR1 SGHTA and CDR2 FQGNSA. The CDR3 loop spans 12 amino acids. Trimming stripped 5 bases from V and 5 bases from J, with 8 bases between.

The chain joins TRBV30 to TRBJ1-3; no reliable D call. Germline V gene lookup returns CDR1 GTSNPN and CDR2 SVGIG (reference sequence). This CDR3 comprises 15 residues. Trimming shortened V by 0 bases and J by 3 bases, and 12 bases separated the two germline ends. CDR3 sequence reads: CAWSVAGSRGNTIYF. CDR3 coding DNA: TGTGCCTGGAGTGTAGCGGGTTCTCGTGGAAACACCATATATTTT. The full variable domain, with the rest looked up from reference TRBV30 and TRBJ1-3, is SQTIHQWPATLVQPVGSPLSLECTVEGTSNPNLYWYRQAAGRGLQLLFYSVGIGQISSEVPQNLSASRPQDRQFILSSKKLLLSDSGFYLCAWSVAGSRGNTIYFGEGSWLTVV.

The CDR3 DNA reads TGCAGCGTATCCAGCTCCTACAATGAGCAGTTCTTC. Encoded protein: CSVSSSYNEQFF. This chain links TRBV29-1 with TRBJ2-1, with D unclear. The germline gives CDR1 SQVTM, CDR2 ANQGSEA. This CDR3 contains 12 residues. The V gene lost 6 bases and the J gene lost 0 bases, with 6 bases spanning the gap.

J is TRBJ1-3 and V is TRBV6-1; D is possibly TRBD1 (5 bases). Trimming removed 7 bases at V and 3 bases at J, with 10 bases between. CDR1 is MNHNS and CDR2 is SASEGT in the germline V gene. The length of the CDR3 is 13 residues. The CDR3 DNA follows: TGTGCCAGCACCAAGGGGTTTGGAAACACCATATATTTT. Translated: CASTKGFGNTIYF.

The chain recombines TRBV15 with TRBJ1-5, with 8 positions matching TRBD1. Per the germline V gene, CDR1 is LNHNV and CDR2 is YYDKDF (reference sequence). CDR3 length: 16 residues. V shed 2 bases and J 5 bases; nucleotides not matched to a gene: 8. CDR3 in DNA: TGTGCCACCAGCAGATCCCAGGGGGCCCGGGATCAGCCCCAGCATTTT. This codes for CATSRSQGARDQPQHF.

This chain uses TRBV5-1 with TRBJ1-2; weak D call: TRBD1 (6 bases). CDR3 length: 14 residues. Trimming left V 4 bases short and J 2 bases short, with 12 bases between. The germline V gene encodes CDR1 SGHRS and CDR2 YFSETQ. Here the CDR3 reads CASSRDGQNYGYTF. CDR3 nucleotides: TGCGCCAGCAGCCGTGACGGACAGAACTATGGCTACACCTTC.

The chain recombines TRBV4-1 with TRBJ2-7, with a tentative D call TRBD2 (6 bases). The CDR3 is made up of 15 amino acids. In germline, CDR1 is MGHRA, CDR2 YSYEKL. The V end was cut by 4 bases, the J end by 2 bases, with 15 bases between. The DNA of the CDR3 is TGCGCCAGCAGCCTCGCTGGGGACTCCACCTACGAGCAGTACTTC. This sequence encodes CASSLAGDSTYEQYF.

This clone was recorded only once. The rearrangement links TRBV11-2 to TRBJ1-6; D not certain. With 1 base removed from V and 0 bases from J, the gap between germline ends came to 7 bases. Germline loops: CDR1 SGHAT, CDR2 FQNNGV. The CDR3 spans 16 residues. CDR3 protein: CASSLVAGSYNSPLHF. CDR3 nucleotides: TGTGCCAGCAGCTTAGTTGCGGGCTCCTATAATTCACCCCTCCACTTT.

DNA for the CDR3: TGTGCCAGCTCACCAACAGGCAATGAGCAGTTCTTC. It is translated as CASSPTGNEQFF. The rearrangement links TRBV18 to TRBJ2-1; possible D gene TRBD1, 5 bases. The V end lost 2 bases, the J end lost 6 bases, and 5 bases lay between the germline ends. Looked up from germline, CDR1 is KGHSH and CDR2 is LQKENI. The CDR3 runs to 12 residues.

The V call is TRBV19, the J call TRBJ1-5; 8 nucleotides line up with TRBD1. Germline assignment: CDR1 LNHDA and CDR2 SQIVND (reference sequence). Unmatched junction bases numbered 11, after V lost 3 bases and J lost 7 bases. This CDR3 comprises 16 residues. This CDR3 reads CASSINNPGGPQPQHF. The CDR3 region has the DNA TGTGCCAGTAGTATTAATAACCCAGGGGGCCCACAGCCCCAGCATTTT. Full variable domain (rest looked up from reference TRBV19 and TRBJ1-5): DGGITQSPKYLFRKEGQNVTLSCEQNLNHDAMYWYRQDPGQGLRLIYYSQIVNDFQKGDIAEGYSVSREKKESFPLTVTSAQKNPTAFYLCASSINNPGGPQPQHFGDGTRLSIL.

The chain is built from TRBV9 and TRBJ1-4; 8 nucleotides line up with TRBD1. Unmatched junction bases numbered 9, after V lost 0 bases and J lost 5 bases. CDR1 and CDR2 from the germline V gene are SGDLS and YYNGEE. This CDR3 contains 17 residues. The CDR3 is CASSVEGQVTENEKLFF. CDR3 DNA sequence: TGTGCCAGCAGCGTAGAGGGACAGGTGACAGAGAATGAAAAACTGTTTTTT.

This chain uses TRBV19 with TRBJ1-2; D unresolved. Germline V lookup: CDR1 LNHDA, CDR2 SQIVND (reference sequence). Trimming stripped 3 bases from V and 4 bases from J, with 9 bases between. This CDR3 region has 13 residues. The CDR3 DNA is TGTGCCAGTAGTATCCGGGAGTTCTATGGCTACACCTTC. It codes for CASSIREFYGYTF.

J is TRBJ1-6 and V is TRBV5-6, with 7 bases lining up with TRBD1. The CDR3 is 16 amino acids. After removal of 1 base from V and 2 bases from J, the junction contained 3 bases not matched to a gene. Germline CDR1 SGHDT, CDR2 YYEEEE. CDR3 loop: CASSLNGQAYNSPLHF. CDR3 nucleotides: TGTGCCAGCAGCTTGAACGGACAGGCCTATAATTCACCCCTCCACTTT. Full variable domain (missing parts from reference TRBV5-6 and TRBJ1-6): DAGVTQSPTHLIKTRGQQVTLRCSPKSGHDTVSWYQQALGQGPQFIFQYYEEEERQRGNFPDRFSGHQFPNYSSELNVNALLLGDSALYLCASSLNGQAYNSPLHFGNGTRLTVT.

V and J are TRBV2 and TRBJ2-4; D might be TRBD1 (6 bases). V was pared by 2 bases and J by 9 bases, with 14 bases between. The CDR3 spans 14 residues. From germline, CDR1 is SNHLY and CDR2 FYNNEI. CDR3 sequence (DNA): TGTGCCAGCAGTGAATCGACAGGCGGTAGCATTCAGTACTTC. Its translation is CASSESTGGSIQYF.

V and J are TRBV5-1 and TRBJ1-1; D gene uncertain. Germline-derived CDR1 and CDR2 are SGHRS and YFSETQ. The CDR3 length is 13 residues. V was trimmed by 1 base and J by 2 bases, leaving 6 bases between them. CDR3 nucleotide sequence: TGCGCCAGCAGCTTGCACAGAAACACTGAAGCTTTCTTT. Amino acid sequence: CASSLHRNTEAFF.

The rearrangement links TRBV7-9 to TRBJ2-1; D ambiguous. The length of the CDR3 is 15 residues. V dropped 4 bases and J dropped 11 bases, with 21 bases sitting between them. Germline CDR1 is SEHNR and CDR2 is FQNEAQ (reference sequence). DNA for the CDR3: TGTGCCAGCAGCTCTGAGGCGGCGATACGAGAAAAGCAGTTCTTC. Translating gives CASSSEAAIREKQFF.

This chain connects TRBV30 to TRBJ1-2; D remains unclear. This CDR3 comprises 15 residues. Deletions cut 2 bases from V and 6 bases from J, with 19 bases between. Per the germline V gene, CDR1 is GTSNPN and CDR2 is SVGIG (reference sequence). CDR3 loop: CAWSSRPSLGDGYTF. For the CDR3, the DNA is TGTGCCTGGAGTTCCCGTCCGTCCCTGGGCGATGGCTACACCTTC.